The T cell receptor beta chain described here comes from a study of blood T cell repertoires in COVID-19. Study-level information: Material from acute and convalescent COVID-19 was sourced from the United States, Italy and Spain.

In the original workflow: Nucleated cell number was recorded as an estimate derived from reference gene primer amplification. Assay used: immunoSEQ multiplex PCR; TCRdb lists only in-frame clones, some missing. V and J calls plus clone size are reproduced from that table; the DNA served to infer D and trimming. Counted here are about 250,000 clones, around 88% occurring once; the ten biggest clones make up approximately 6%. This CDR3 spans 15 amino acids. J gave up 1 base and V 6 bases, and 3 bases lay outside the gene matches. From germline, CDR1 is MNHEY and CDR2 SVGAGI. Seattle's cohort entered during active infection and was followed longitudinally.

The sample was peripheral blood. The V call is TRBV6-5, the J call TRBJ2-1; the match to TRBD1 covers 10 bases. The sequence was collected from a woman in her twenties or thirties with COVID-19, enrolled during active disease. The CDR3 is CASRLGQGSYNEQFF. In DNA, the CDR3 is TGTGCCAGCAGGCTGGGACAGGGGTCCTACAATGAGCAGTTCTTC.